These 18 T cell receptor beta chains were all obtained from the same sample, sequenced in a study of T cell clones after liver transplantation. The method was immunoSEQ multiplex PCR; TCRdb's version includes in-frame clones alone and lacks a portion of them. The sample includes 60,000 or so clones, 65% to 75% seen only once; the top ten take 14% to 15%. The starting material was CD4+ T cells from blood, obtained before liver transplant. These receptors all come from a human donor who received a liver transplant.

This clone was seen only a few times. This chain uses TRBV11-2 with TRBJ1-3, with 7 nucleotides matching TRBD1. CDR1 and CDR2 (germline): SGHAT, FQNNGV. The CDR3 runs 11 residues. V lost 7 bases, J lost 11 bases, and 5 bases stayed unmatched. The DNA of the CDR3 is TGTGCCAGCACACAGGGGATTCCCATATATTTT. Translating it yields CASTQGIPIYF.

To note about this clone: A much more abundant neighbour one base away suggests this may be a read error. Other DNA sequences in this specimen translate into the identical CDR3. The rearrangement uses TRBV6-5 and TRBJ2-7; no clear D gene. Trimming took 2 bases from V and 5 from J, leaving 4 bases between them. Germline V gene data show CDR1 as MNHEY and CDR2 as SVGAGI. The CDR3 is made up of 11 amino acids. CDR3 amino acids: CASSYLHEQYF. DNA of the CDR3: TGTGCCAGCAGTTACCTCCACGAGCAGTACTTC.

The rearrangement uses TRBV21-1 and TRBJ1-2; the D call of TRBD1 is as the table states it, not checked on the DNA. TRBV21-1 is a listed pseudogene. The CDR3 totals 16 residues. CDR3 region: CASSRHPGQGVRGYTF. In nucleotides, the CDR3 is TGTGCCAGCAGCAGGCACCCGGGACAGGGGGTGAGGGGCTACACCTTC.

This rearrangement joins TRBV9 to TRBJ1-1, with D possibly being TRBD1 (5 bases). V lost 0 bases and J 7 bases, leaving 13 bases between the germline ends. The V gene's germline CDR1 is SGDLS and CDR2 YYNGEE. The CDR3 sequence is 14 residues long. CDR3 sequence: CASSVEGTTFEAFF. The DNA of the CDR3 is TGTGCCAGCAGCGTAGAGGGGACTACTTTTGAAGCTTTCTTT.

The chain has TRBV19 and TRBJ2-7; 9 bases map to TRBD1. The V segment lost 5 bases and the J segment 3 bases; nucleotides outside the gene matches: 8. The CDR3 contains 15 residues. Germline CDR1 LNHDA, CDR2 SQIVND (reference sequence). The CDR3 sequence is CASSPDRGYDYEQYF. Written as DNA, the CDR3 is TGTGCCAGTAGTCCAGACAGGGGGTACGACTACGAGCAGTACTTC.

This rearrangement joins TRBV4-1 to TRBJ1-5, with D unresolved. Germline-derived CDR1 and CDR2 are MGHRA and YSYEKL. The CDR3 is 16 amino acids. The V gene lost 2 bases and the J gene lost 2 bases, with 13 bases spanning the gap. The CDR3 is CASSQLGFGGNQPQHF. Written as DNA, the CDR3 is TGCGCCAGCAGCCAACTCGGGTTCGGTGGCAATCAGCCCCAGCATTTT.

The J gene is TRBJ1-5, the V gene TRBV28; D is ambiguous. The length of the CDR3 is 16 residues. Germline CDR1 is MDHEN and CDR2 is SYDVKM. Trimming cost V 4 bases and J 2 bases, with 15 bases left between them. DNA for the CDR3: TGTGCCAGCAGTTCCTTATGGGCAGAAGGCAATCAGCCCCAGCATTTT. Residues: CASSSLWAEGNQPQHF.

The gene calls are TRBV5-4 and TRBJ2-7; 11 nucleotides match TRBD1. The CDR3 extends over 14 amino acids. Germline assignment: CDR1 SGHNT and CDR2 YYREEE (reference sequence). With 1 base clipped from V and 6 bases from J, the junction kept 3 bases outside the gene matches. CDR3 in amino acids: CASSLPGQGGEQYF. The CDR3 DNA reads TGTGCCAGCAGCTTGCCGGGACAGGGGGGCGAGCAGTACTTC.

This chain joins TRBV7-4 and TRBJ2-5; 9 positions agree with TRBD1. J lost 5 bases, V lost 6 bases, and 7 bases had no gene match. Germline V gene data show CDR1 as SGHVT and CDR2 as SQSDAQ. The CDR3 covers 14 residues. The CDR3 loop is CASRGGTGSETQYF. The CDR3 bases are TGTGCCAGCAGGGGGGGGACAGGGAGTGAGACCCAGTACTTC.

This sequence joins TRBV25-1 and TRBJ1-6; D perhaps matches TRBD1 (6 bases). The CDR3 runs to 14 residues. The V end lost 4 bases, the J end lost 10 bases, and 14 bases lay between the germline ends. CDR1 is MGHDK and CDR2 is SYGVNS in the germline V gene. For the CDR3, the DNA is TGTGCCAGCAGTGGTACAGGGATAAGGTCACCCCTCCACTTT. Its translation is CASSGTGIRSPLHF.

V is TRBV6-6 and J is TRBJ1-2, with D possibly being TRBD1 (5 bases). Trimming took 8 bases from V and 4 from J, leaving 11 bases between them. The CDR3 is made up of 12 amino acids. Germline CDR1 MNHNY, CDR2 SVGAGI (reference sequence). As DNA, the CDR3 is TGTGCCAGCGCCGCGGGGACCTATGGCTACACCTTC. Its protein is CASAAGTYGYTF.

The chain recombines TRBV5-4 with TRBJ2-2; D unclear. Germline CDR1 SGHNT, CDR2 YYREEE (reference sequence). The V end lost 1 base, the J end lost 1 base, and 2 bases lay between the germline ends. The CDR3 is 13 amino acids. CDR3 amino acids: CASSLQNTGELFF. The CDR3 DNA sequence: TGTGCCAGCAGCTTGCAGAACACCGGGGAGCTGTTTTTT.

This chain uses TRBV5-1 with TRBJ2-7; TRBD1 matches 7 bases. In germline, CDR1 is SGHRS, CDR2 YFSETQ. The V segment lost 0 bases and the J segment 6 bases; nucleotides outside the gene matches: 12. CDR3 length: 16 amino acids. CDR3 DNA: TGCGCCAGCAGCTTGGGGGACAGCCCTTTTCTTGGCGAGCAGTACTTC. Translating gives CASSLGDSPFLGEQYF.

This chain connects TRBV4-1 to TRBJ1-5; 7 nucleotides line up with TRBD1. Germline trimming cut 4 bases from V and 5 bases from J; bases unmatched to any gene: 8. Germline V CDR1 and CDR2: MGHRA, YSYEKL. The CDR3 length is 15 residues. The CDR3 nucleotides read TGCGCCAGCAGCCTAGGGGAACAGGGGTATCAGCCCCAGCATTTT. Translation gives CASSLGEQGYQPQHF.

V is TRBV6-5 and J is TRBJ1-4; 8 bases align to TRBD1. The V gene's germline CDR1 is MNHEY and CDR2 SVGAGI. V lost 0 bases to trimming and J lost 8 bases; unmatched junction nucleotides: 8. The CDR3 sequence is 16 residues long. The CDR3 region has the DNA TGTGCCAGCAGTTACTCGAGTCAGGGGGCTAGGGAAAAACTGTTTTTT. It translates to CASSYSSQGAREKLFF.

The chain links TRBV5-4 to TRBJ1-4, with D possibly matching TRBD1 (5 bases). Trimming took off 4 bases at V and 8 bases at J, with 18 bases between the two ends. This CDR3 region has 15 residues. CDR1 is SGHNT and CDR2 is YYREEE in the germline V gene (reference sequence). CDR3 protein: CASSTIDSVGEKLFF. CDR3 nucleotides: TGTGCCAGCAGCACTATTGACAGCGTAGGAGAAAAACTGTTTTTT.

The chain is built from TRBV18 and TRBJ2-1, with a tentative D call TRBD2 (5 bases). The CDR3 covers 14 residues. V was trimmed by 1 base and J by 6 bases, leaving 10 bases between them. CDR1 and CDR2 from the germline V gene are KGHSH and LQKENI. The CDR3 loop is CASSPQPGINEQFF. In nucleotides, the CDR3 is TGTGCCAGCTCACCACAGCCCGGGATCAATGAGCAGTTCTTC. Based on the CDR3 plus reference TRBV18 and TRBJ2-1, the full variable domain is NAGVMQNPRHLVRRRGQEARLRCSPMKGHSHVYWYRQLPEEGLKFMVYLQKENIIDESGMPKERFSAEFPKEGPSILRIQQVVRGDSAAYFCASSPQPGINEQFFGPGTRLTVL.

CDR3 region: CASSLWTARGTEAFF. The CDR3 region has the DNA TGTGCCAGCAGTTTATGGACAGCCAGGGGAACTGAAGCTTTCTTT. This chain uses TRBV27 with TRBJ1-1; perhaps TRBD1 as D (6 bases). V was pared by 1 base and J by 5 bases, with 14 bases between. This CDR3 contains 15 residues. Germline V gene sequence: CDR1 MNHEY, CDR2 SMNVEV (reference sequence).